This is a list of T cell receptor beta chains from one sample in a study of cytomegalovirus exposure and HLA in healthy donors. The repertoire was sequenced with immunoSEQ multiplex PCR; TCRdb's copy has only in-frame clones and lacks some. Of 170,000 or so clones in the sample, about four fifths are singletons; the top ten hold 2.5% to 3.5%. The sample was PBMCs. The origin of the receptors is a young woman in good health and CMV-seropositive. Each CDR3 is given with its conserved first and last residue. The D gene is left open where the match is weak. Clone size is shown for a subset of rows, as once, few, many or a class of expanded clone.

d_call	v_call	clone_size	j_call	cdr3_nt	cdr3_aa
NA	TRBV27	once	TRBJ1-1	TGTGCCAGCAGTTTAGGGGGCCAGCCTGAAGCTTTCTTT	CASSLGGQPEAFF
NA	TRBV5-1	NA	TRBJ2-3	TGCGCCAGCAGCTTGGAATGGGTCAAGGGGAGGTCAGATACGCAGTATTTT	CASSLEWVKGRSDTQYF
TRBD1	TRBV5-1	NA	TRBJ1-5	TGCGCCAGCAGCTTGACAGGGGTGGGAAGCAATCAGCCCCAGCATTTT	CASSLTGVGSNQPQHF
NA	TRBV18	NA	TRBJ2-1	TGTGCCAGCTCCTCATGGGGGGAAGAGCAGTTCTTC	CASSSWGEEQFF
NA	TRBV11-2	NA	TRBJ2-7	TGTGCCAGCAGGAGGGGAGGAGCGGGCGTTTACGAGCAGTACTTC	CASRRGGAGVYEQYF
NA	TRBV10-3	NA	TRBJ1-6	TGTGCCATCAGTGGAGGCGATAGCTCCTATAATTCACCCCTCCACTTT	CAISGGDSSYNSPLHF
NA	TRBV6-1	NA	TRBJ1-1	TGTGCCAGCAGTGCTACCCTTCGAGCTTTCTTT	CASSATLRAFF
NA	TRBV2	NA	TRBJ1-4	TGTGCCAGCAGTGATTCTCGGAAAAGGGGTGGAGAAAAACTGTTTTTT	CASSDSRKRGGEKLFF
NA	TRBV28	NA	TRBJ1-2	TGTGCCAGCAGTACTTCAGGGGAGCCTTCCTATGGCTACACCTTC	CASSTSGEPSYGYTF
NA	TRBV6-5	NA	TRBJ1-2	TGTGCCAGCAGTTACTCCGGGATTAAGGGCTATGGCTACACCTTC	CASSYSGIKGYGYTF
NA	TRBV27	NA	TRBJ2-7	TGTGCCAGCAGTTCCCTTGACAGGACCTACGAGCAGTACTTC	CASSSLDRTYEQYF
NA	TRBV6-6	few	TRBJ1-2	TGTGCCAGCAGTTACCCCAGTTCGGGTGGCTACACCTTC	CASSYPSSGGYTF
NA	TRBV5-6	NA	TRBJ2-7	TGTGCCAGCAGCATCGGGACAGAGCAGTACTTC	CASSIGTEQYF
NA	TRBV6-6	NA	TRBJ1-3	TGTGCCAGCAGGGAGCACAGGGCGAGAGAAAACACCATATATTTT	CASREHRARENTIYF
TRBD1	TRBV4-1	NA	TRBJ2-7	TGCGCCAGCAGCCGTACCGGGACAGGGCAGTACGAGCAGTACTTC	CASSRTGTGQYEQYF
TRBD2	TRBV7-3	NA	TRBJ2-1	TGTGCCAGCAGCACCACTAGCGTGAATGAGCAGTTCTTC	CASSTTSVNEQFF
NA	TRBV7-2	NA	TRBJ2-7	TGTGCCAGCAGCGTCCTCCTCGAGCAGTACTTC	CASSVLLEQYF
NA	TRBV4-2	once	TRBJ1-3	TGTGCCAGCAGCCAAGGAGGTGGTTCTGGAAACACCATATATTTT	CASSQGGGSGNTIYF
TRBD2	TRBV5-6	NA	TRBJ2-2	TGTGCCAGCAGTCTGAACAGAGGGACTAGCTTGTACACCGGGGAGCTGTTTTTT	CASSLNRGTSLYTGELFF
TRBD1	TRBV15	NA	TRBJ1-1	TGTGCCACCAGCGTAAAACAGGGGCGAGACACTGAAGCTTTCTTT	CATSVKQGRDTEAFF
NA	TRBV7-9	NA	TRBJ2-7	TGTGCCAGCAGCCCAGGACTTCACCCCTACGAGCAGTACTTC	CASSPGLHPYEQYF
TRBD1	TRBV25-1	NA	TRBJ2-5	TGTGCCAGCAAAGGTCTGGGACAGCAAGAGACCCAGTACTTC	CASKGLGQQETQYF
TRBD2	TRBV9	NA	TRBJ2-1	TGTGCCAGCAGCGCTTCAACGGGGGGGTTTTACAATGAGCAGTTCTTC	CASSASTGGFYNEQFF
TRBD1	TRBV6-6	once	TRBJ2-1	TGTGCCAGCAGCTCCGACAGGGGGCGGAATGAGCAGTTCTTC	CASSSDRGRNEQFF
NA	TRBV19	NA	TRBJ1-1	TGTGCCAGTATCCAGGGGCCGAACACTGAAGCTTTCTTT	CASIQGPNTEAFF
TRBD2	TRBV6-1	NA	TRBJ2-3	TGTGCCAGCAGTGAAGGACGGGGGGGCTCAGATACGCAGTATTTT	CASSEGRGGSDTQYF
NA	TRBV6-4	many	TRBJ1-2	TGTGCCAGCAAAGGCCTTAAGGAGGAAGGCTACACCTTC	CASKGLKEEGYTF
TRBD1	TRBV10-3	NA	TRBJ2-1	TGTGCCATCAGTGTCGGGACAGGGGCCAATGAGCAGTTCTTC	CAISVGTGANEQFF
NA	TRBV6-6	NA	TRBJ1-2	TGTGCCAGCAGGGGATTTACGGACGGAGGGGGCTACACCTTC	CASRGFTDGGGYTF
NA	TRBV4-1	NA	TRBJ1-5	TGCGCCAGCAGCCAAACCCGGACGCTAGGGGATCAGCCCCAGCATTTT	CASSQTRTLGDQPQHF
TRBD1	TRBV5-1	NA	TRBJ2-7	TGCGCCAGCAGCCCAGGGACAGTTCCCTACGAGCAGTACTTC	CASSPGTVPYEQYF
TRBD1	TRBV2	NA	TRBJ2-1	TGTGCCGGGGGACAGGGGGTTTACAATGAGCAGTTCTTC	CAGGQGVYNEQFF
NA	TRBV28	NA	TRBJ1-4	TGTGCCACCTTGGGATACCGAGGGTTAACTAATGAAAAACTGTTTTTT	CATLGYRGLTNEKLFF
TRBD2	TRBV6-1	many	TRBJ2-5	TGTGCCAGCACGCTACTAGCGGGGGGTCAAGAGACCCAGTACTTC	CASTLLAGGQETQYF
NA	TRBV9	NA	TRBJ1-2	TGTGCCAGCAGCGTAGGGCTAACAGGGATTGATCACTACACCTTC	CASSVGLTGIDHYTF
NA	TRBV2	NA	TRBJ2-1	TGTGCCAGCAGGAGAACGGGGACTCGCTACAATGAGCAGTTCTTC	CASRRTGTRYNEQFF
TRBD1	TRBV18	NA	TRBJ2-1	TGTGCCAGCTCCCAGACAGGGAAATCCTACAATGAGCAGTTCTTC	CASSQTGKSYNEQFF
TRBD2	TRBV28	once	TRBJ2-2	TGTGCCAGCGGAACTAGCGGGGCGAACACCGGGGAGCTGTTTTTT	CASGTSGANTGELFF
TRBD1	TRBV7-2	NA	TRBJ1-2	TGTGCCAGCAGCTCTCTTTCCGGGACAGGGGTTAGCGATGGCTACACCTTC	CASSSLSGTGVSDGYTF
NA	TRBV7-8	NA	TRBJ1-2	TGTGCCAGCAGCCGGGAGGGCAGGAGGAACTATGGCTACACCTTC	CASSREGRRNYGYTF
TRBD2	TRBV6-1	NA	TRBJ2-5	TGTGCCAGCAGTGAAGACCTAGGGAGGGGTGGAGAGACCCAGTACTTC	CASSEDLGRGGETQYF
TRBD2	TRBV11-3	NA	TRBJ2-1	TGTGCCAGCAGCTTAGCCGGGGGGGCCGAGGGTGAGCAGTTCTTC	CASSLAGGAEGEQFF
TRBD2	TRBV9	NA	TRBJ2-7	TGTGCCAGCAGCGCTAGCGGGGGGGACCCCTACGAGCAGTACTTC	CASSASGGDPYEQYF
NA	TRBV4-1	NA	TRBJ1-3	TGCGCCAGCAGCCAGGTGCCGGGACTCCGGCCGGGGGGAAACACCATATATTTT	CASSQVPGLRPGGNTIYF
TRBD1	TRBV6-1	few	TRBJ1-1	TGTGCCAGCAGTGAAGAACAGGGGCGGATGAACACTGAAGCTTTCTTT	CASSEEQGRMNTEAFF
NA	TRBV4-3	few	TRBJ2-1	TGCGCCAGCAGCCAGAGCGGGTCCTACAATGAGCAGTTCTTC	CASSQSGSYNEQFF
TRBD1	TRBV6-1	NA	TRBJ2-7	TGTGCCAGCAGCCGGGACAGCTACTACGAGCAGTACTTC	CASSRDSYYEQYF
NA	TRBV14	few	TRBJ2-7	TGTGCCAGCAGCCATAGCAGGGGTTACGAGCAGTACTTC	CASSHSRGYEQYF
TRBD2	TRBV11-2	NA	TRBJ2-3	TGTGCCAGCAGCTTAGCGACTAGCGGGGGGATGGATACGCAGTATTTT	CASSLATSGGMDTQYF
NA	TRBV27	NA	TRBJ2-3	TGTGCCAGCAGTTTGGTGGGGGGGCCGTTCGATACGCAGTATTTT	CASSLVGGPFDTQYF